This TCR beta chain was documented in a study of early T cells in non-severe SARS-CoV-2 infection. Per germline, CDR1 SGHTA and CDR2 FQGNSA. Trimming cost V 5 bases and J 4 bases, with 14 bases left between them. The CDR3 covers 14 residues. TCRdb used MiXCR to reprocess the 5' RACE reads, holding one entry per CDR3 protein. The data hold about 79,000 distinct CDR3 sequences, with about 10% observed a single time. This TCR came from an adult who was a healthcare worker with PCR-confirmed SARS-CoV-2 infection or an uninfected control (not recorded which). The chain couples TRBV7-2 to TRBJ1-1, with D perhaps matching TRBD1 (5 bases). Sequencing was performed on whole blood. In DNA, the CDR3 is TGTGCCAGCAGCCCTACTCCTGGGGGCACTGAAGCTTTCTTT. This gives the protein CASSPTPGGTEAFF.